This is a list of T cell receptor beta chains from one sample in a study of OX40 agonist ivuxolimab in advanced cancers. Repertoires were generated with immunoSEQ multiplex PCR, while TCRdb's copy carries only in-frame clones and drops some. The sample has 73,000 or so clones, 86% seen once. The specimen was CD4+ or CD8+ T cells sorted from blood, collected in a trial of the OX40 agonist ivuxolimab. The source of these receptors is an adult with an advanced solid tumor such as melanoma, head and neck, liver or kidney cancer. Both conserved end residues are part of each CDR3. Fields, in order: J gene, V gene, D gene, clone size, CDR3 protein, CDR3 DNA. D genes are given only for firm matches. Expanded clones get a size class; other rows say once, few or many, or leave the size out.

>TRBJ1-2|TRBV7-2|TRBD1|.
CASTTAWLRTGGGLVTF
TGTGCCAGCACCACGGCCTGGTTGCGGACAGGGGGCGGGTTAGTCACCTTC
>TRBJ1-5|TRBV7-2|.|.
CASSLMGSQPQHF
TGTGCCAGCAGCTTAATGGGGAGTCAGCCCCAGCATTTT
>TRBJ1-2|TRBV30|.|.
CAWSVGTPNYGYTF
TGTGCCTGGAGTGTTGGGACACCAAACTATGGCTACACCTTC
>TRBJ1-5|TRBV7-3|.|.
CASSLTTGWRNQPQHF
TGTGCCAGCAGCTTAACAACAGGGTGGCGCAATCAGCCCCAGCATTTT
>TRBJ1-1|TRBV7-2|.|.
CASSLLTANTEAFF
TGTGCCAGCAGCTTATTGACAGCGAACACTGAAGCTTTCTTT
>TRBJ2-3|TRBV9|.|once
CASSSTTVSTQYF
TGTGCCAGCAGCTCGACGACAGTTTCTACGCAGTATTTT
>TRBJ1-5|TRBV19|.|.
CASGLTEARNQPQHF
TGTGCCAGTGGACTTACAGAGGCGCGGAATCAGCCCCAGCATTTT
>TRBJ2-1|TRBV15|TRBD1|.
CATSRDLTGVPLYNEQFF
TGTGCCACCAGCAGAGATCTAACAGGGGTACCGCTCTACAATGAGCAGTTCTTC
>TRBJ2-1|TRBV10-1|TRBD1|.
CASSESSGQTYNEQFF
TGCGCCAGCAGTGAGTCTTCGGGACAGACCTACAATGAGCAGTTCTTC
>TRBJ2-1|TRBV30|TRBD1|.
CAWSGQGQFF
TGTGCCTGGAGTGGACAGGGTCAGTTCTTC
>TRBJ1-6|TRBV7-6|.|.
CASSLWEDSPLHF
TGTGCCAGCAGCTTATGGGAGGATTCACCCCTCCACTTT
>TRBJ1-6|TRBV9|TRBD1|.
CASSPGQGGSPLHF
TGTGCCAGCAGCCCAGGACAGGGAGGTTCACCCCTCCACTTT
>TRBJ2-1|TRBV5-6|.|.
CASSSRGTPQEGGYNEQFF
TGTGCCAGCAGCTCGCGCGGGACACCCCAAGAGGGGGGGTACAATGAGCAGTTCTTC
>TRBJ1-4|TRBV5-4|.|.
CASSLVAGSNEKLFF
TGTGCCAGCAGCTTGGTGGCAGGGAGTAATGAAAAACTGTTTTTT
>TRBJ2-2|TRBV6-5|.|.
CASSQEGTLLRELFF
TGTGCCAGCAGTCAAGAAGGGACCCTTCTAAGGGAGCTGTTTTTT
>TRBJ2-7|TRBV30|.|.
CAWWAGQGYEQYF
TGTGCCTGGTGGGCGGGGCAGGGCTACGAGCAGTACTTC
>TRBJ1-1|TRBV4-3|.|.
CASSQDQQSNEAFF
TGCGCCAGCAGCCAAGATCAGCAGTCCAATGAAGCTTTCTTT
>TRBJ1-5|TRBV7-2|.|.
CASSLAMTGGQPQHF
TGTGCCAGCAGCTTAGCGATGACAGGCGGTCAGCCCCAGCATTTT
>TRBJ2-5|TRBV4-2|TRBD2|.
CASSHPGLAVETQYF
TGTGCCAGCAGCCATCCGGGACTAGCGGTGGAGACCCAGTACTTC
>TRBJ1-4|TRBV7-9|.|once
CASSLSREKLFF
TGTGCCAGCAGCTTATCTCGGGAAAAACTGTTTTTT
>TRBJ2-1|TRBV5-1|.|.
CASSVSGTQYNEQFF
TGCGCCAGCAGCGTCTCCGGGACACAATACAATGAGCAGTTCTTC
>TRBJ1-2|TRBV28|TRBD1|.
CASRGTGGVYGYTF
TGTGCCAGCAGAGGGACAGGGGGTGTCTATGGCTACACCTTC
>TRBJ2-1|TRBV9|.|.
CASSVRDNEQFF
TGTGCCAGCAGCGTAAGGGACAATGAGCAGTTCTTC
>TRBJ2-2|TRBV7-9|TRBD1|.
CASSSGQGRNGELFF
TGTGCCAGCAGCTCAGGACAGGGGAGGAACGGGGAGCTGTTTTTT
>TRBJ1-2|TRBV7-9|TRBD1|.
CASIPFGQGSYTF
TGTGCCAGCATCCCATTCGGACAGGGTAGCTACACCTTC
>TRBJ2-3|TRBV11-3|TRBD2|.
CASKAGGHTDTQYF
TGTGCCAGCAAAGCGGGGGGGCACACAGATACGCAGTATTTT
>TRBJ2-1|TRBV27|.|.
CASSLHRLPHNEQFF
TGTGCCAGCAGTCTCCATAGGTTACCGCACAATGAGCAGTTCTTC
>TRBJ2-1|TRBV11-2|.|few
CASSLDLTFPYNEQFF
TGTGCCAGCAGCTTAGATCTCACCTTCCCCTACAATGAGCAGTTCTTC
>TRBJ1-1|TRBV18|.|.
CASSPSGARTEAFF
TGTGCCAGCTCACCCTCGGGGGCAAGGACTGAAGCTTTCTTT
>TRBJ2-2|TRBV7-7|.|.
CASSMTGRAGELFF
TGTGCTAGCAGCATGACAGGGAGGGCCGGGGAGCTGTTTTTT
>TRBJ2-7|TRBV7-9|TRBD1|.
CASSPRQGSYEQYF
TGTGCCAGCAGCCCCCGACAGGGTTCCTACGAGCAGTACTTC
>TRBJ2-3|TRBV28|TRBD2|.
CASSPAGLGGDTQYF
TGTGCCAGCAGTCCGGCGGGACTAGGGGGAGATACGCAGTATTTT
>TRBJ1-2|TRBV18|TRBD1|.
CASSLGRGQQYGYTF
TGTGCCAGCTCACTCGGCCGGGGACAGCAGTATGGCTACACCTTC
>TRBJ2-5|TRBV5-1|.|.
CASSVAAETQYF
TGCGCCAGCAGCGTAGCTGCGGAGACCCAGTACTTC
>TRBJ1-2|TRBV19|TRBD1|.
CASSQPGQASNYGYTF
TGTGCCAGTAGTCAACCGGGACAGGCTTCTAACTATGGCTACACCTTC
>TRBJ2-7|TRBV10-2|.|.
CASSEVGPYEQYF
TGCGCCAGCAGTGAGGTAGGCCCCTACGAGCAGTACTTC
>TRBJ1-5|TRBV6-5|.|.
CASSRNGKDQPQHF
TGTGCCAGCAGCCGCAACGGAAAGGATCAGCCCCAGCATTTT
>TRBJ1-2|TRBV14|.|.
CASSQLTNYGYTF
TGTGCCAGCAGCCAGCTCACGAACTATGGCTACACCTTC
>TRBJ1-6|TRBV6-6|.|.
CASRGDRPAYNSPLHF
TGTGCCAGCAGGGGCGACAGGCCGGCTTATAATTCACCCCTCCACTTT